What follows are 23 T cell receptor beta chains derived from one specimen sequenced in a study of T cells in Graves' hyperthyroidism and ophthalmopathy (dated by TCRdb to about 2019). The library was made by multiplex PCR. These reads were obtained on an Illumina HiSeq 2000. The TCR beta CDR3 regions were amplified from RNA transcripts. For the first round of RT-PCR on the TCR CDR3, the HTBI primer set was used together with the Qiagen OneStep RT-PCR kit. TCRdb reprocessed the public reads (quality trimming at Q25 with fastp, clone calling with MiXCR) and kept in-frame beta chains. Entries that share a CDR3 protein sequence are merged under the most common genes and DNA. The sample profile shows more than 500,000 distinct CDR3 sequences; 14% to 15% of them were found once. The ten biggest clones cover about 4% of the sample. Sequencing used blood. These receptors were collected from a woman between 40 and 50 years old with Graves' ophthalmopathy.

Many counts were recorded for this clonotype. The gene calls are TRBV11-2 and TRBJ1-1; TRBD1 might be the D (5 bases). The germline V gene has CDR1 SGHAT and CDR2 FQNNGV. Trimming pared 0 bases from V and 6 bases from J, leaving 11 bases between. The CDR3 spans 14 residues. The CDR3 loop reads CASSLEPGTPEAFF. The CDR3, as DNA: TGTGCCAGCAGCTTAGAGCCAGGGACGCCTGAAGCTTTCTTT.

In the case of this clonotype: One end of the junction does not line up with germline, which may come from a read error. The rearrangement uses TRBV3-1 and TRBJ2-2; D is perhaps TRBD1 or TRBD2 (5 bases each). Germline values: CDR1 LGHDT, CDR2 YNNKEL (reference sequence). CDR3 length: 16 amino acids. This CDR3 reads CASSHWETVYTGELFF. CDR3 DNA sequence: TGTGCCAGCAGCCACTGGGAGACAGTCTACACCGGGGAACTGTTTTTT.

V usage is TRBV15 and J usage is TRBJ2-5; TRBD2 agrees at 7 bases. Germline V gives CDR1 LNHNV, CDR2 YYDKDF (reference sequence). Trimming at V came to 4 bases and at J to 3 bases, leaving 11 bases not matched to a gene. The CDR3 spans 16 residues. The DNA of the CDR3 is TGTGCCACCAGCACTCTCCTTCCCGGGACTAAAGAGACCCAGTACTTC. Translating gives CATSTLLPGTKETQYF.

This clonotype was counted at least ten times. The chain employs TRBV9 and TRBJ1-2; TRBD1 aligns across 8 bases. The germline V gene encodes CDR1 SGDLS and CDR2 YYNGEE. Trimming cost V 5 bases and J 5 bases; bases outside gene matches: 17. The CDR3 length is 17 residues. CDR3 DNA sequence: TGTGCCAGCAGAGATCACAAAGGCGGACAGGGTGAATATGGCTACACCTTC. Protein: CASRDHKGGQGEYGYTF.

This clonotype was seen at least ten times. CDR3 sequence (DNA): TGTGCCAGCAGTGACGAGGGAATAGGAAATCAGCCCCAGCATTTT. Translated: CASSDEGIGNQPQHF. The rearrangement links TRBV2 to TRBJ1-5, with D uncertain. V lost 3 bases and J 4 bases, leaving 13 bases between the germline ends. CDR3 length equals 15 residues. Germline V gene data show CDR1 as SNHLY and CDR2 as FYNNEI.

This clonotype has more than one count but fewer than ten. V is TRBV4-3 and J is TRBJ2-7, with 11 nucleotides matching TRBD2. From germline, CDR1 is LGHNA and CDR2 YSLEER. Trimming took 4 bases from V and 6 from J; bases not matched to a gene: 14. The CDR3 sequence is 17 residues long. In DNA form, the CDR3 reads TGCGCCAGCAGCCCGGGGGGGCTTTTAGCGGGAGGGATCGAGCAGTACTTC. This sequence encodes CASSPGGLLAGGIEQYF.

This clonotype was picked up many times. The rearrangement uses TRBV5-1 and TRBJ2-7; tentative D call: TRBD2 (6 bases). V lost 7 bases and J 3 bases, leaving 14 bases between the germline ends. The CDR3 has 13 amino acids. The germline V gene encodes CDR1 SGHRS and CDR2 YFSETQ. This CDR3 reads CASASGALYEQYF. The CDR3 DNA is TGCGCCAGCGCATCGGGAGCTCTCTACGAGCAGTACTTC.

This clonotype was seen many times. The chain employs TRBV6-5 and TRBJ2-3; 13 bases agree with TRBD2. The CDR3 extends over 15 amino acids. After removal of 5 bases from V and 9 bases from J, the junction contained 8 bases not matched to a gene. CDR1 and CDR2 from the germline V gene are MNHEY and SVGAGI. CDR3 sequence reads: CASSMGTSGAETQYF. The CDR3, as DNA: TGTGCCAGCAGTATGGGGACTAGCGGGGCCGAGACGCAGTATTTT.

There are many counts of this clonotype. This chain's CDR3 is CASSQVTGELFF. In DNA, the CDR3 is TGCGCCAGCAGCCAAGTCACCGGGGAGCTGTTTTTT. V is TRBV4-1 and J is TRBJ2-2; D not certain. V was shortened by 1 base and J by 4 bases, with 1 base between the two germline ends. The V gene's germline CDR1 is MGHRA and CDR2 YSYEKL. The CDR3 is made up of 12 amino acids.

CDR3 protein: CSVLARETQYF. The CDR3 nucleotides read TGCAGTGTACTAGCGCGAGAGACCCAGTACTTC. The genes are TRBV20-1 and TRBJ2-5; 7 bases are shared with TRBD2. This CDR3 spans 11 amino acids. Losses at the gene ends were 7 bases for V and 4 bases for J; bases not matched to a gene: 3. Germline values: CDR1 DFQATT, CDR2 SNEGSKA (reference sequence).

This clonotype was seen many times. CDR3 residues: CASSLDAGGNYEQYF. For the CDR3, the DNA is TGTGCCAGCAGCTTAGATGCAGGGGGCAACTACGAGCAGTACTTC. The rearrangement links TRBV11-2 to TRBJ2-7, with 8 nucleotides matching TRBD1. Germline CDR1 and CDR2: SGHAT and FQNNGV. V lost 0 bases, J lost 3 bases, and 4 bases stayed unmatched. The CDR3 has 15 residues.

The chain recombines TRBV5-1 with TRBJ2-5; no clear D. V was pared by 4 bases and J by 5 bases, with 18 bases between. This CDR3 spans 15 amino acids. CDR1 SGHRS and CDR2 YFSETQ come from the germline V gene. For the CDR3, the DNA is TGCGCCAGCAGCCCCGCACCCGGATCTGGGGAGACCCAGTACTTC. Translation: CASSPAPGSGETQYF.

This clonotype has ten or more counts. The chain uses TRBV6-1 and TRBJ2-5; D tentatively reads TRBD1 or TRBD2 (5 bases each). The CDR3 extends over 15 amino acids. V was cut by 7 bases and J by 1 base, with 16 bases left in between. Germline CDR1 reads MNHNS; CDR2 reads SASEGT. The CDR3 protein is CASTEGFGSQETQYF. The CDR3 nucleotides read TGTGCCAGCACCGAGGGGTTTGGGTCCCAAGAGACCCAGTACTTC.

In regard to this clonotype: A much larger clone is a single base away; this may be a read error. This sequence joins TRBV30 and TRBJ2-2; D might be TRBD1 or TRBD2, each matching 5 bases. Between the trimmed V and J ends, which lost 1 base and 4 bases, there was a span of 10 bases. Germline V gene sequence: CDR1 GTSNPN, CDR2 SVGIG (reference sequence). There are 14 residues in the CDR3. CDR3 protein: CAWSGGLGTGELFF. DNA of the CDR3: TGTGCCTGGAGTGGGGGGTTGGGCACCGGGGAGCTGTTTTTT.

This clonotype was counted many times. The chain is built from TRBV7-2 and TRBJ2-5, with 10 bases aligning to TRBD2. After removal of 1 base from V and 7 bases from J, the junction contained 6 bases not matched to a gene. The CDR3 spans 15 residues. The germline V gene encodes CDR1 SGHTA and CDR2 FQGNSA. The CDR3 here is CASSLGLAGWGTQYF. The DNA of the CDR3 is TGTGCCAGCAGCTTAGGACTAGCGGGCTGGGGGACCCAGTACTTC.

This clonotype turned up a few times. The V call is TRBV28, the J call TRBJ2-5; 10 bases map to TRBD2. Germline CDR1 is MDHEN and CDR2 is SYDVKM. Trimming took 6 bases from V and 2 from J; bases not matched to a gene: 12. This CDR3 has 17 residues. The CDR3 nucleotides read TGTGCCAGCAGATCCCCTAGCGGGAGAAGGCGACAAGAGACCCAGTACTTC. It specifies CASRSPSGRRRQETQYF.

The genes are TRBV30 and TRBJ1-2; the D gene is possibly TRBD1 (5 bases). CDR1 is GTSNPN, CDR2 SVGIG, per germline (reference sequence). This CDR3 region has 13 residues. Trimming shortened V by 0 bases and J by 4 bases, and 9 bases separated the two germline ends. The CDR3 sequence is CAWSVMRGYGYTF. The CDR3 DNA reads as TGTGCCTGGAGTGTAATGAGGGGCTATGGCTACACCTTC.

This clonotype was found many times. The chain employs TRBV6-2 or TRBV6-3 and TRBJ1-1, with D hard to call. Trimming left V 2 bases short and J 0 bases short, with 10 bases between. This CDR3 has 15 amino acids. Germline-derived CDR1 and CDR2 are MNHEY and SVGEGT. CDR3 sequence reads: CASSYGVGVNTEAFF. The CDR3 DNA reads as TGTGCCAGCAGTTACGGCGTCGGGGTGAACACTGAAGCTTTCTTT.

V and J are TRBV30 and TRBJ1-3; D uncertain. Trimming cost V 3 bases and J 0 bases, with 15 bases left between them. The CDR3 extends over 16 amino acids. The germline V gene encodes CDR1 GTSNPN and CDR2 SVGIG (reference sequence). CDR3 amino acids: CAWRPPGGNSGNTIYF. Here the CDR3 DNA reads TGTGCCTGGAGACCCCCCGGAGGGAACTCTGGAAACACCATATATTTT.

This clonotype occurred many times. The chain employs TRBV10-2 and TRBJ1-5; D not certain. Trimming cost V 0 bases and J 3 bases, with 6 bases left between them. The CDR3 is 14 amino acids. Germline V gives CDR1 WSHSY, CDR2 SAAADI. The CDR3 nucleotides read TGCGCCAGCAGTGAGTCTGAACTCAATCAGCCCCAGCATTTT. Residues: CASSESELNQPQHF.

The chain joins TRBV19 to TRBJ1-2, with D unclear. CDR3 size: 12 residues. Germline V lookup: CDR1 LNHDA, CDR2 SQIVND (reference sequence). Deletions cut 5 bases from V and 4 bases from J, with 8 bases between. In DNA form, the CDR3 reads TGTGCCAGTAGTCGGGCGAGCTATGGCTACACCTTC. Protein sequence: CASSRASYGYTF.

This sequence joins TRBV12-3 or TRBV12-4 and TRBJ2-7; 10 bases align to TRBD2. This CDR3 has 18 amino acids. Trimming cost V 8 bases and J 6 bases; bases outside gene matches: 22. CDR3 loop: CASRLSSGSLVSGSEQYF. The CDR3, as DNA: TGTGCCAGCCGTCTTTCTAGCGGGAGTTTGGTGAGTGGCTCCGAGCAGTACTTC.

This clonotype was detected many times. The V call is TRBV4-2, the J call TRBJ2-2, with D possibly matching TRBD1 (6 bases). The V end was cut by 0 bases, the J end by 7 bases, with 9 bases between. The CDR3 spans 14 residues. Germline CDR1 LGHNA, CDR2 YNFKEQ. The CDR3 loop reads CASSQDRGIGELFF. CDR3 coding DNA: TGTGCCAGCAGCCAAGATAGGGGGATCGGGGAGCTGTTTTTT.